Below are 18 T cell receptor beta chains sequenced from a single sample in a study of control samples from healthy donors and cancer patients. Some clones are missing from TCRdb's copy, which holds only in-frame ones; the method was immunoSEQ multiplex PCR. Of 100,000 to 150,000 clones in the sample, approximately 92% were seen once. The specimen was PBMCs. All receptors derive from a man older than 75 with head and neck cancer.

This chain joins TRBV5-1 and TRBJ1-3, with D uncertain. This CDR3 is built from 15 residues. Germline V gene sequence: CDR1 SGHRS, CDR2 YFSETQ. Trimming removed 1 base from V and 0 bases from J, with 8 bases in between. This chain's CDR3 is CASSLNTASGNTIYF. The CDR3 DNA is TGCGCCAGCAGCTTGAACACAGCCTCTGGAAACACCATATATTTT.

As to this clone: Because the CDR3 is missing its conserved closing phenylalanine or tryptophan, this is likely a read error. It is unclear where the CDR3 begins or ends on the DNA, so no DNA is shown, and the CDR3 is as TCRdb lists it. The V and J genes are TRBV5-4 and TRBJ1-2; the DNA was not used to check the table's D call, TRBD1. Germline-derived CDR1 and CDR2 are SGHNT and YYREEE (reference sequence). The CDR3 is 14 residues long, counting both termini. CDR3 loop: CASSSGGTGVVGRL.

V gene TRBV6-5 combines with J gene TRBJ1-2; 7 nucleotides match TRBD1. V gave up 4 bases and J gave up 8 bases; unmatched junction bases: 7. The CDR3 is 13 amino acids. The V gene's germline CDR1 is MNHEY and CDR2 SVGAGI. Here the CDR3 reads CASSSRQGFGYTF. In DNA form, the CDR3 reads TGTGCCAGCAGTTCGAGACAGGGATTCGGCTACACCTTC.

This clone was found once. The chain uses TRBV5-5 and TRBJ2-3, with 8 bases lining up with TRBD2. J was trimmed by 5 bases and V by 4 bases; bases with no gene match: 12. Germline values: CDR1 SGHKS, CDR2 YYEKEE (reference sequence). This CDR3 comprises 16 residues. The CDR3 bases are TGTGCCAGCAGCCGGGGGGGCTCACTCGTCCGAGATACGCAGTATTTT. Amino acid sequence: CASSRGGSLVRDTQYF.

The chain couples TRBV4-1 to TRBJ2-2; 13 positions agree with TRBD2. This CDR3 contains 18 residues. V trimming: 3 bases; J trimming: 2 bases; junction bases outside the gene matches: 6. Germline CDR1 and CDR2: MGHRA and YSYEKL. CDR3 bases: TGCGCCAGCAGCCAGCAACTAGCGGGGGGGCTTAACACCGGGGAGCTGTTTTTT. Translating gives CASSQQLAGGLNTGELFF.

V gene TRBV7-2 combines with J gene TRBJ1-5, with D unclear. CDR1 is SGHTA, CDR2 FQGNSA, per germline. V was trimmed by 1 base and J by 3 bases, leaving 10 bases between them. The length of the CDR3 is 15 residues. The CDR3 spells CASSLVTGNNQPQHF. DNA of the CDR3: TGTGCCAGCAGCTTAGTCACCGGGAACAATCAGCCCCAGCATTTT. The complete variable domain, with remaining parts taken from reference TRBV7-2 and TRBJ1-5, reads GAGVSQSPSNKVTEKGKDVELRCDPISGHTALYWYRQSLGQGLEFLIYFQGNSAPDKSGLPSDRFSAERTGGSVSTLTIQRTQQEDSAVYLCASSLVTGNNQPQHFGDGTRLSIL.

In this sample, this clone turned up a few times. V and J are TRBV5-6 and TRBJ2-5; tentatively, D is TRBD1 (7 bases). Trimming removed 3 bases from V and 1 base from J, with 13 bases in between. The length of the CDR3 is 15 residues. Germline assignment: CDR1 SGHDT and CDR2 YYEEEE. The CDR3 DNA follows: TGTGCCAGCAGCTCCCGACAGGGAGGCCAAGAGACCCAGTACTTC. This translates into CASSSRQGGQETQYF.

In its sample, this clone was seen once. The V call is TRBV5-1, the J call TRBJ2-5; D call uncertain. The CDR3 length is 15 residues. Germline V gene sequence: CDR1 SGHRS, CDR2 YFSETQ. Trimming removed 0 bases at V and 2 bases at J, with 11 bases between. The CDR3 spells CASSLVGQYQETQYF. For the CDR3, the DNA is TGCGCCAGCAGCTTGGTGGGTCAATATCAAGAGACCCAGTACTTC.

The chain links TRBV6-6 to TRBJ2-7, with D possibly matching TRBD1 (5 bases). V lost 0 bases, J lost 2 bases, and 11 bases lay in between. Germline values: CDR1 MNHNY, CDR2 SVGAGI (reference sequence). The CDR3 runs to 15 residues. This CDR3 reads CASSYSNRTPYEQYF. The CDR3 bases are TGTGCCAGCAGTTACTCGAACAGGACCCCCTACGAGCAGTACTTC.

This clone appeared once. The CDR3 here is CSVVRQGARFGGYTF. The CDR3, as DNA: TGCAGCGTTGTAAGACAGGGGGCGCGGTTCGGTGGCTACACCTTC. The chain recombines TRBV29-1 with TRBJ1-2; the match to TRBD1 covers 10 bases. This CDR3 spans 15 amino acids. V trimming: 4 bases; J trimming: 7 bases; junction bases outside the gene matches: 12. CDR1 is SQVTM, CDR2 ANQGSEA, per germline.

The rearrangement joins TRBV11-1 to TRBJ2-7; D not certain. The germline CDR1 and CDR2 sequences are SGHAT and FQDESV (reference sequence). The CDR3 spans 14 residues. The V end was cut by 1 base, the J end by 0 bases, with 7 bases between. For the CDR3, the DNA is TGTGCCAGCAGCTTAGAGGTCAGCTCCTACGAGCAGTACTTC. It translates to CASSLEVSSYEQYF.

The genes are TRBV25-1 and TRBJ1-6, with D unclear. The CDR3 is 15 residues long. With 6 bases removed from V and 1 base from J, the gap between germline ends came to 10 bases. Per the germline V gene, CDR1 is MGHDK and CDR2 is SYGVNS. As DNA, the CDR3 is TGTGCCAGCAGAGCCCTAGGGTCCTATAATTCACCCCTCCACTTT. This gives the protein CASRALGSYNSPLHF.

The rearrangement links TRBV5-5 to TRBJ2-1; D may be TRBD2 (6 bases). V lost 5 bases and J 1 base, leaving 13 bases between the germline ends. The CDR3 has 15 amino acids. Looked up from germline, CDR1 is SGHKS and CDR2 is YYEKEE (reference sequence). The CDR3 DNA reads TGTGCCAGCAGTGGGCGGGGACTTTCCTACAATGAGCAGTTCTTC. This gives the protein CASSGRGLSYNEQFF.

The rearrangement joins TRBV4-1 to TRBJ1-5; perhaps TRBD1 as D (5 bases). CDR3 length: 18 amino acids. V was cut by 0 bases and J by 0 bases, with 15 bases left in between. Per germline, CDR1 MGHRA and CDR2 YSYEKL. CDR3 nucleotide sequence: TGCGCCAGCAGCCAAGATAGTGCAGGGTCCTATAGCAATCAGCCCCAGCATTTT. This encodes CASSQDSAGSYSNQPQHF.

This chain connects TRBV5-4 to TRBJ1-1; the D is unclear. The CDR3 has 16 amino acids. Trimming took 0 bases from V and 1 from J, leaving 13 bases between them. Germline-derived CDR1 and CDR2 are SGHNT and YYREEE (reference sequence). The CDR3 DNA reads TGTGCCAGCAGCTTGGCAATCGGGGTAGGGAACACTGAAGCTTTCTTT. This translates into CASSLAIGVGNTEAFF.

The chain couples TRBV4-1 to TRBJ2-1; D not resolved. V lost 1 base to trimming and J lost 2 bases, with 9 bases between them. Germline V gene lookup returns CDR1 MGHRA and CDR2 YSYEKL. The CDR3 is 15 residues long. For the CDR3, the DNA is TGCGCCAGCAGCCAAGGACAAACGACCTACAATGAGCAGTTCTTC. The encoded protein is CASSQGQTTYNEQFF.

This sequence joins TRBV6-1 and TRBJ1-2, with D maybe TRBD1 (5 bases). Germline lookup yields CDR1 MNHNS and CDR2 SASEGT. The ends were cut back, 0 bases at V and 2 bases at J, with 7 bases in the middle. The CDR3 totals 14 residues. This chain's CDR3 is CASSEAGTNYGYTF. Here the CDR3 DNA reads TGTGCCAGCAGTGAAGCAGGGACGAACTATGGCTACACCTTC.

V gene TRBV7-6 combines with J gene TRBJ2-7; TRBD2 matches at 12 bases. CDR1 is SGHVS, CDR2 FNYEAQ, per germline. The ends lost 5 bases at V and 7 bases at J; junction bases unmatched: 6. This CDR3 is 14 amino acids long. Here the CDR3 DNA reads TGTGCCAGCAGCCACAGACTAGCGGGGGAAGAGCAGTACTTC. Translating gives CASSHRLAGEEQYF.